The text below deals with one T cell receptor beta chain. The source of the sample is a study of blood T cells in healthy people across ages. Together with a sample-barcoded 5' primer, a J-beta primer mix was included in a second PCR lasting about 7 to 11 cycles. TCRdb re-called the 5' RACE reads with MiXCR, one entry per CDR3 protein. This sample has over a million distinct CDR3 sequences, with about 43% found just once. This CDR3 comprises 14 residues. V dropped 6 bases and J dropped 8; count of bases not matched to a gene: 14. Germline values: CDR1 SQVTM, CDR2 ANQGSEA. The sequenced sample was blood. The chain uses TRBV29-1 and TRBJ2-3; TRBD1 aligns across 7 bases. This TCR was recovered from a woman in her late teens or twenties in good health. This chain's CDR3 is CSVARTGAGGTQYF. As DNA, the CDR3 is TGCAGCGTAGCCAGGACAGGCGCAGGGGGTACGCAGTATTTT.